The T cell receptor beta chain under discussion was sequenced for a study of T-cell reconstitution after alpha-beta-depleted transplantation in children. Study outcomes and limitations: Fresh T-cell production supplied most of the T-cell counts and diversity seen one year after transplant. Recipient T cells and thymic progenitors that survived were the source of the high TCRbeta diversity seen at day 60 in some patients. Reportedly, alpha-beta T cells present about two months post-transplant originated from several hundred expanded clones of graft origin.

On this clonotype itself: Its target is not known. Relative to the germline gene, one junction end is altered; a read error may explain this.

Germline V gene data show CDR1 as LGHNA and CDR2 as YNFKEQ. The CDR3 totals 15 residues. Unique molecular identifiers were used to barcode this TCRbeta library. TCRdb re-derived calls from the PCR reads in MiXCR, one entry per CDR3 protein. This table holds hundreds of thousands of distinct CDR3 sequences, approximately 12% found once. This specimen was PBMCs, mostly from graft donor cells, taken 360 days after TCRalphabeta/CD19-depleted stem cell transplant. The chain has TRBV4-2 and TRBJ2-5, with 7 bases aligning to TRBD1. This sequence originates from a male patient younger than 18 who had a stem cell transplant for acute myeloid leukemia, so the T cells may come from the graft donor. Here the CDR3 DNA reads TGTGCCATCAGCCCCCCGGGACAGTACCAAGAGACCCAGTACTTC. Translation: CAISPPGQYQETQYF.